This T cell receptor (beta chain) is from a study of cytomegalovirus exposure and HLA in healthy donors. As for the study in general: Of about 390 genotyped donors, around 80% grouped in the Caucasian-associated ancestry cluster. Study-wide findings and caveats: As was reported, the HLA-A and HLA-B alleles of most subjects were accurately predicted from TCR beta sequences. Previous analysis showed most TCR beta V segments were productive about 87% or about 30% of the time.

The CDR3 loop spans 12 amino acids. The V end was cut by 2 bases, the J end by 8 bases, with 12 bases between. In germline, CDR1 is GTSNPN, CDR2 SVGIG (reference sequence). This clone was observed once. Its matching antigen is unknown. 60 Vbeta and 13 Jbeta primers were used in PCR. Clones were read by immunoSEQ multiplex PCR, and TCRdb kept only the in-frame ones, dropping some. This sample yields approximately 150,000 clones, of which 65% to 90% are seen a single time; under 3% belongs to the top ten. This chain connects TRBV30 to TRBJ1-2; D is ambiguous. Sequencing was done on a sample of PBMCs. This TCR came from a woman aged 25 to 39 in good health and CMV-seronegative. The CDR3 here is CAWSQSRPGYTF. CDR3 nucleotide sequence: TGTGCCTGGAGTCAGTCTAGACCCGGCTACACCTTC. The entire variable domain, with the rest obtained from reference TRBV30 and TRBJ1-2, is as follows: SQTIHQWPATLVQPVGSPLSLECTVEGTSNPNLYWYRQAAGRGLQLLFYSVGIGQISSEVPQNLSASRPQDRQFILSSKKLLLSDSGFYLCAWSQSRPGYTFGSGTRLTVV.